Listed here are 10 T cell receptor beta chains from one sample, sequenced in a study of T cells in Graves' hyperthyroidism and ophthalmopathy. Template material for amplifying TCR beta CDR3 regions consisted of RNA transcripts. TCR CDR3 underwent first-round RT-PCR with the HTBI primer set. TCRdb analysed the multiplex PCR reads with MiXCR anew, one entry per CDR3 protein. The sample records approximately 600,000 distinct CDR3 sequences, roughly 14% being singletons. Sequenced material: blood. These receptors all come from a woman aged 40 to 50 with Graves' ophthalmopathy.

This clonotype was observed a few times. The CDR3 reads CASSQDLGTGLQPQHF. Written as DNA, the CDR3 is TGCGCCAGCAGCCAAGATCTCGGGACAGGGCTTCAGCCCCAGCATTTT. V is TRBV4-1 and J is TRBJ1-5; TRBD1 aligns across 9 bases. J was trimmed by 6 bases and V by 0 bases; bases with no gene match: 6. Per the germline V gene, CDR1 is MGHRA and CDR2 is YSYEKL. The CDR3 runs to 16 residues.

This clonotype was seen repeatedly, ten times or more. The chain uses TRBV28 and TRBJ1-3, with a tentative D call TRBD1 (6 bases). V was trimmed by 5 bases and J by 7 bases, leaving 15 bases between them. This CDR3 has 14 residues. The germline CDR1 and CDR2 sequences are MDHEN and SYDVKM. The CDR3 spells CASSNRDQGNTIYF. The CDR3 DNA is TGTGCCAGCAGTAACCGGGACCAGGGGAACACCATATATTTT.

This clonotype was found many times. A much larger clone is a single base away; this may be a read error. CDR3 sequence (DNA): TGTGCCAGCAGTTCCTTGGGACGGCAGGGTAGCTACGAGCAGTACTTC. It codes for CASSSLGRQGSYEQYF. This chain uses TRBV28 with TRBJ2-7; D may match TRBD1 or TRBD2 (5 bases each). Germline values: CDR1 MDHEN, CDR2 SYDVKM. This CDR3 spans 16 amino acids. Between the trimmed V and J ends, which lost 4 bases and 3 bases, there was a span of 19 bases.

This clonotype was found many times. The chain couples TRBV6-2 or TRBV6-3 to TRBJ1-5; 8 bases map to TRBD1. J lost 6 bases, V lost 2 bases, and 6 bases had no gene match. CDR3 length: 15 amino acids. Germline V gene lookup returns CDR1 MNHEY and CDR2 SVGEGT. The DNA of the CDR3 is TGTGCCAGCAGTTACCATGGGACAGGACTTCAGCCCCAGCATTTT. The encoded protein is CASSYHGTGLQPQHF.

This clonotype was seen repeatedly, ten times or more. The rearrangement uses TRBV29-1 and TRBJ2-5, with 9 bases lining up with TRBD1. Per the germline V gene, CDR1 is SQVTM and CDR2 is ANQGSEA. The V segment lost 4 bases and the J segment 1 base; nucleotides outside the gene matches: 4. The CDR3 consists of 14 residues. As DNA, the CDR3 is TGCAGCGTTGCCGGGACAGGGCTCCAAGAGACCCAGTACTTC. Translated: CSVAGTGLQETQYF. Using reference TRBV29-1 and TRBJ2-5 for the parts outside the CDR3, the full variable domain is SAVISQKPSRDICQRGTSLTIQCQVDSQVTMMFWYRQQPGQSLTLIATANQGSEATYESGFVIDKFPISRPNLTFSTLTVSNMSPEDSSIYLCSVAGTGLQETQYFGPGTRLLVL.

This clonotype was detected ten times or more. The J gene is TRBJ2-5, the V gene TRBV7-8; TRBD2 aligns across 9 bases. Germline lookup yields CDR1 SGHVS and CDR2 FQNEAQ. The CDR3 spans 15 residues. The J segment lost 5 bases and the V segment lost 6 bases, leaving 10 bases of the junction unmatched. The CDR3 loop is CASRENSGRGETQYF. The DNA of the CDR3 is TGTGCCAGCAGGGAAAATAGCGGGAGAGGGGAGACCCAGTACTTC.

The rearrangement joins TRBV12-5 to TRBJ1-2; the D is unclear. The V gene's germline CDR1 is LGHNT and CDR2 FRNRAP. The CDR3 loop spans 12 amino acids. V shed 4 bases and J shed 3 bases, with 6 bases lying between them. CDR3 nucleotides: TGTGCTAGTGGTTCCTTGGACTATGGCTACACCTTC. This encodes CASGSLDYGYTF.

V is TRBV6-2 or TRBV6-3 and J is TRBJ1-2; D unresolved. The CDR3 spans 16 residues. Germline CDR1 is MNHEY and CDR2 is SVGEGT. Between the trimmed V and J ends, which lost 6 bases and 6 bases, there was a span of 23 bases. DNA of the CDR3: TGTGCCAGCAGCTACCCCCCTTGGTGGACCTCAGATGGCTACACCTTC. It encodes CASSYPPWWTSDGYTF.

This clonotype was counted a few times. The gene calls are TRBV13 and TRBJ2-6, with 9 nucleotides matching TRBD2. The length of the CDR3 is 17 residues. Trimming took 5 bases from V and 3 from J; bases not matched to a gene: 8. Germline CDR1 PRHDT, CDR2 FYEKMQ (reference sequence). The CDR3 nucleotides read TGTGCCAGCAGCCCCCGGCGAGCGGGAGGTGGGGCCAACGTCCTGACTTTC. This sequence encodes CASSPRRAGGGANVLTF. Combining the CDR3 with reference TRBV13 and TRBJ2-6 gives the whole variable domain AAGVIQSPRHLIKEKRETATLKCYPIPRHDTVYWYQQGPGQDPQFLISFYEKMQSDKGSIPDRFSAQQFSDYHSELNMSSLELGDSALYFCASSPRRAGGGANVLTFGAGSRLTVL.

The V and J genes are TRBV19 and TRBJ1-3; D not certain. V lost 9 bases and J 0 bases, leaving 15 bases between the germline ends. Germline values: CDR1 LNHDA, CDR2 SQIVND (reference sequence). CDR3 length: 15 amino acids. CDR3 DNA sequence: TGTGCCAGCCTGAGTTTCGAGAGCTCTGGAAACACCATATATTTT. Protein: CASLSFESSGNTIYF.